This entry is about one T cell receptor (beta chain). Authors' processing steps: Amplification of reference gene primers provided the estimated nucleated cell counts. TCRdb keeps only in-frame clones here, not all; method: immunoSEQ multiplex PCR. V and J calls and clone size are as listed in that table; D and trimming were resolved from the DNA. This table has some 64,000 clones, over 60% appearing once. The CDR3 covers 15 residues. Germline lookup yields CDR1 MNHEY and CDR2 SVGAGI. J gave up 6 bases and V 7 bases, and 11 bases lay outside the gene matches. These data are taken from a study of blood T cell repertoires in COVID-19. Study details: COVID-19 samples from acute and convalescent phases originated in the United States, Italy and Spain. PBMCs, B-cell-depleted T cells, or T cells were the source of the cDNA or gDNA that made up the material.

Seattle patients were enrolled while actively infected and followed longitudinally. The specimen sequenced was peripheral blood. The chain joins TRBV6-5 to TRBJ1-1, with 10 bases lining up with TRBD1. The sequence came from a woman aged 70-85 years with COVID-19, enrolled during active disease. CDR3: CASTPGTGVPAEAFF. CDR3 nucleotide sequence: TGTGCCAGCACCCCGGGGACAGGGGTTCCCGCTGAAGCTTTCTTT.